This T cell receptor (beta chain) originates from a study of blood T cell repertoires in COVID-19. Study summary: Samples taken during acute and convalescent COVID-19 were collected in the United States, Italy and Spain.

V lost 5 bases and J 5 bases, leaving 12 bases between the germline ends. This CDR3 region has 13 residues. The germline CDR1 and CDR2 sequences are SGHAT and FQNNGV. Some clones are missing from TCRdb's copy, which holds only in-frame ones; the method was immunoSEQ multiplex PCR. The sample lists 55,000 to 75,000 clones, about nine tenths occurring once. The chain recombines TRBV11-2 with TRBJ2-5; weak D call: TRBD1 (6 bases). Sequencing input: peripheral blood. The TCR originated in a man aged 55 to 70 with acute or convalescent COVID-19. CDR3 nucleotide sequence: TGTGCCAGCAGCCTGACAGGCCGGGAGACCCAGTACTTC. Translating it yields CASSLTGRETQYF. Based on the CDR3 plus reference TRBV11-2 and TRBJ2-5, the full variable domain is EAGVAQSPRYKIIEKRQSVAFWCNPISGHATLYWYQQILGQGPKLLIQFQNNGVVDDSQLPKDRFSAERLKGVDSTLKIQPAKLEDSAVYLCASSLTGRETQYFGPGTRLLVL.